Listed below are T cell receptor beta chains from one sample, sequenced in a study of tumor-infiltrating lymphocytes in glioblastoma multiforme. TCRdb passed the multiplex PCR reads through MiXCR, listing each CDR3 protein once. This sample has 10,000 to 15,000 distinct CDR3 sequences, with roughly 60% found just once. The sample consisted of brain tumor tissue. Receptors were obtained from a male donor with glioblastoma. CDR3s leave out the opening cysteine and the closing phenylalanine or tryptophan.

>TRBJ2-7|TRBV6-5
ASSYFSASQYEQY
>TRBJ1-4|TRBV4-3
ASSQSSALGEKLF
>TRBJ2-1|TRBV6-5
ASSTGREQF
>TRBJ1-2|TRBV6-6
ASSYEGWDYGYT
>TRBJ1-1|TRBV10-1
VSTLDRNTEAF
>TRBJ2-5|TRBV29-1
SVESTGIGEIQY
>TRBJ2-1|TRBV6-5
ASSFGTCSYNEQF
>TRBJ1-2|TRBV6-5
ASQPSQGARGYT
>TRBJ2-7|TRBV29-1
SVEYYCEQY
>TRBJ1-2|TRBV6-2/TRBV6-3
ASWEPDGRMNRGYT
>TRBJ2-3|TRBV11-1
ASFFGQVDTDTQY
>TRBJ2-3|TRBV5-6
ASSLAGQRTQY
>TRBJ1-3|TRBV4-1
ASSQVVETGVGNTIY
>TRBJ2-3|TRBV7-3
ASSPGTEVDMQY
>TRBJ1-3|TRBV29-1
SVEIGQRNTVY
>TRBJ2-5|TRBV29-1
SVRPRGRGGGSGQETQY
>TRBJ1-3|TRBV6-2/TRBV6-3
ASRVRGLQAGNTIY
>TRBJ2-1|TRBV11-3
ASSSRGEDEPF
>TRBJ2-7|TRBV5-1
ASSFSGLAGDEQY
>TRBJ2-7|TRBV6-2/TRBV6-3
ASSLETFYEQY
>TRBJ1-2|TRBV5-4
VSSLDSGRALTMGHT
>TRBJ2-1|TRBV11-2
ASSFSRTGSNEQF
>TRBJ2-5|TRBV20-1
STTMWTTHQETQY
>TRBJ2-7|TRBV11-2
ASSLVDLSSYEQY
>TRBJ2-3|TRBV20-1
SARERGSDTRY
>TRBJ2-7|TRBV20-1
SASSRGEPYEQY
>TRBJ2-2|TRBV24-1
ATSADFYTGELF
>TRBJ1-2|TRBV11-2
ASSLDLDKTKT
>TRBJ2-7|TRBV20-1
SARVGWLYEQY
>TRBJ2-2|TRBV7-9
ASRPSGTGETGELF
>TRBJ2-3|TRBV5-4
ASSAGLANTDTQY
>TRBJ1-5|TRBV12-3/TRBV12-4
TSSMTEQSQH
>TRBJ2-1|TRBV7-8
ASSLVRLAGEQL
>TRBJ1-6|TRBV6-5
AISYEGGGPLH
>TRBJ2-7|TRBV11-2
ASSFRTGSYEQY
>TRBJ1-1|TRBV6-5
TSRYSPETEAF
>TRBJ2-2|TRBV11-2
AGTPSFGQGQAVNTGELF
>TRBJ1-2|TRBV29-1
SVSGQGDYGYT
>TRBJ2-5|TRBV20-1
SARDASSLESQY
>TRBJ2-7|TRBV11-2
ASSFGTTYEQY
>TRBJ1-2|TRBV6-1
ASNEAAGGSYGHT
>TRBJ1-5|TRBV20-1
SARHEGGRPQH
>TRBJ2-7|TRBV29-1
GALGTKYEQY
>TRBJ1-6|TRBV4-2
ASSQDSSYNPPPH
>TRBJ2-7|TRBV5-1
ASSVGTRACEQY
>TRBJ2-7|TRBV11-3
ASSYRYYEQY
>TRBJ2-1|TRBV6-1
ASSSDLGEQF
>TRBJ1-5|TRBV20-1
SATKKGTRGSPPA
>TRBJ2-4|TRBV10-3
AIIPSGWAKNIQY